This TCR beta chain was documented in a study of human T cells and chemical hapten exposure. Overall study: DPC (0.01%) was patch tested on the upper back and read at 6 days. Patients, mostly women, had alopecia areata, alopecia totalis or alopecia universalis.

This clonotype was detected only a few times. With V trimmed by 0 bases and J by 7 bases, 9 bases remained unmatched. Germline lookup yields CDR1 DFQATT and CDR2 SNEGSKA (reference sequence). The CDR3 length is 15 residues. TCRdb redid the calling of the RACE reads with MiXCR, one entry per CDR3 protein. The sample records a few hundred thousand distinct CDR3 sequences, around 5.5% being singletons. Documented time point: pre-sensitization, week 0. Treatment described: therapeutic diphenylcyclopropenone sensitization with weekly scalp DPC. The clonotype originates from a woman aged 18-29 years with alopecia areata. Some clones in this sample may be carry-over from other donors' samples. The sequencing here drew on whole blood, taken in connection with sensitization to the hapten diphenylcyclopropenone (DPC). The chain combines TRBV20-1 with TRBJ2-4, with 7 bases matching TRBD2. In DNA, the CDR3 is TGCAGTGCTAGAGATTCGGCGGGGGAGCCCAACATTCAGTACTTC. The encoded protein is CSARDSAGEPNIQYF.